This T cell receptor (beta chain) is from a study of T cells in Graves' hyperthyroidism and ophthalmopathy. The CDR3 runs to 12 residues. Deletions cut 10 bases from V and 9 bases from J, with 16 bases between. RNA transcripts served as the template for amplifying TCR beta CDR3 regions. The HTBI set primed first-round TCR CDR3 RT-PCR. Each CDR3 protein gets one entry after TCRdb re-called the multiplex PCR reads with MiXCR. The sample includes some 600,000 distinct CDR3 sequences, around 42% seen only once; the top ten take nearly 8.5%. The TCR was taken from a woman in her late teens or twenties with Graves' hyperthyroidism. J is TRBJ1-3 and V is TRBV12-3 or TRBV12-4; D may be TRBD1 (5 bases). The sequencing input was peripheral blood or thyroid tissue (not recorded which). The CDR3 region has the DNA TGTGCCATCACCAGGGACCGAGGCACCATATATTTT. It encodes CAITRDRGTIYF.